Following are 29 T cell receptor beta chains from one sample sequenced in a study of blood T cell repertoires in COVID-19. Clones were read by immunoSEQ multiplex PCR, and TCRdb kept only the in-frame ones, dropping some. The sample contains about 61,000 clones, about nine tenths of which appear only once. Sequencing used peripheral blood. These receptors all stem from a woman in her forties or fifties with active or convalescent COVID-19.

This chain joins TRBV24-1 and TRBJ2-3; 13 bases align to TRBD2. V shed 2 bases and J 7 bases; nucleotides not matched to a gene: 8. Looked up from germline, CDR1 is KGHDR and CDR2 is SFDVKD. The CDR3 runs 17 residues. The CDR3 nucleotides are TGTGCCACCAGTGATTCCGGGACTAGCGGGAATTGGTATACGCAGTATTTT. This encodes CATSDSGTSGNWYTQYF.

In DNA form, the CDR3 reads TGTGCCAGCTCACCTTCGACAGGGGTGGTTGGCTACACCTTC. It codes for CASSPSTGVVGYTF. V and J are TRBV27 and TRBJ1-2, with TRBD1 matching 8 bases. Germline CDR1 reads MNHEY; CDR2 reads SMNVEV (reference sequence). The CDR3 loop spans 14 amino acids. The ends lost 8 bases at V and 7 bases at J; junction bases unmatched: 12.

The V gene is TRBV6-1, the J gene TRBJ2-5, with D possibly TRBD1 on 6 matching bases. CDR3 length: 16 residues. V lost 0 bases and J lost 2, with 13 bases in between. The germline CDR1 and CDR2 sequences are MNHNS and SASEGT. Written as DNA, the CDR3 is TGTGCCAGCAGTGAAGCAGGGGGTATCGTGCAAGAGACCCAGTACTTC. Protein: CASSEAGGIVQETQYF.

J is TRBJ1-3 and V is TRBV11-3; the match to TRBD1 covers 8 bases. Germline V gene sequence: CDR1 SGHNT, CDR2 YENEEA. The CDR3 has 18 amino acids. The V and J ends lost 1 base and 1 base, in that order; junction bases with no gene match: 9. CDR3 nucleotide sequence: TGTGCCAGCAGCTTAGGGTCCGGGACAGGAAGTTCTGGAAACACCATATATTTT. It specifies CASSLGSGTGSSGNTIYF.

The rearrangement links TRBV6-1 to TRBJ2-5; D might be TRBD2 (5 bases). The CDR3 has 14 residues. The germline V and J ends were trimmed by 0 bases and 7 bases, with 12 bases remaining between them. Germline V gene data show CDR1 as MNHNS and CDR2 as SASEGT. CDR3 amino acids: CASSEARAKGTQYF. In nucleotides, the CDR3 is TGTGCCAGCAGTGAAGCGAGGGCAAAAGGGACCCAGTACTTC.

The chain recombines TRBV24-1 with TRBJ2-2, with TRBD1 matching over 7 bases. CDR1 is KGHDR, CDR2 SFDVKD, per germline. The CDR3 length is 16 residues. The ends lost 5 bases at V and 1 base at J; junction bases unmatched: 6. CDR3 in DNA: TGTGCCACCAGTGGTATTAGACAGGGGAACACCGGGGAGCTGTTTTTT. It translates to CATSGIRQGNTGELFF.

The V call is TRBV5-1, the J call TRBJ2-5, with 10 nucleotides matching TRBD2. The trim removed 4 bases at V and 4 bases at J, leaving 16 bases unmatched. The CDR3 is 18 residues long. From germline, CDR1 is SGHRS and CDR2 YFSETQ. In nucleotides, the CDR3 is TGCGCCAGCAGCGGATCCAGGGGGCTAGCGGGAGAGGGAGAGACCCAGTACTTC. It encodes CASSGSRGLAGEGETQYF.

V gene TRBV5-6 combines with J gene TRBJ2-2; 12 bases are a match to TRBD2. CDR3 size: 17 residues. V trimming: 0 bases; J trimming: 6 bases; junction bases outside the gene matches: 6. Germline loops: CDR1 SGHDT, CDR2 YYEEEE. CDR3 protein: CASSLGLAGVVAGELFF. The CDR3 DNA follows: TGTGCCAGCAGCTTGGGACTAGCGGGAGTTGTTGCCGGGGAGCTGTTTTTT. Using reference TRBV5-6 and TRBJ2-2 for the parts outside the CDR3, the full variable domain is DAGVTQSPTHLIKTRGQQVTLRCSPKSGHDTVSWYQQALGQGPQFIFQYYEEEERQRGNFPDRFSGHQFPNYSSELNVNALLLGDSALYLCASSLGLAGVVAGELFFGEGSRLTVL.

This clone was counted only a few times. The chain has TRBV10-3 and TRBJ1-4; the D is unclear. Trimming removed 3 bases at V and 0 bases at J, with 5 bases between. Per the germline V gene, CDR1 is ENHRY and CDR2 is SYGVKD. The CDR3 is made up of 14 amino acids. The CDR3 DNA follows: TGTGCCATCAGTGATGACACAACTAATGAAAAACTGTTTTTT. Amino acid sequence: CAISDDTTNEKLFF.

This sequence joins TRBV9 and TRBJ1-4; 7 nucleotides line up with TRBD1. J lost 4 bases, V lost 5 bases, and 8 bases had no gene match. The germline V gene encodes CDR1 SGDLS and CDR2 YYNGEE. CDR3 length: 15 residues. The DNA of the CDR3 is TGTGCCAGCAGTAAAACAGGGGCAAATAATGAAAAACTGTTTTTT. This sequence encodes CASSKTGANNEKLFF.

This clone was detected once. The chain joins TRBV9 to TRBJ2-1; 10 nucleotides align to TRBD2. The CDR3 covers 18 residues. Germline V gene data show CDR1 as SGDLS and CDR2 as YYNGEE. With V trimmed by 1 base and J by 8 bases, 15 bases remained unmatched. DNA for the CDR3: TGTGCCAGCAGCGTACCGCTAAAAGCGGGAGGGCCGGCGGATGAGCAGTTCTTC. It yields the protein CASSVPLKAGGPADEQFF.

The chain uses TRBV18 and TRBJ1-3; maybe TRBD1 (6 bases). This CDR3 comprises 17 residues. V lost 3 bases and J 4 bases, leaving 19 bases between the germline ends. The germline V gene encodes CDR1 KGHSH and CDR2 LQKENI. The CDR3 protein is CASSPPSLTGVGNTIYF. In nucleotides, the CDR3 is TGTGCCAGCTCACCCCCAAGTTTGACAGGCGTCGGAAACACCATATATTTT.

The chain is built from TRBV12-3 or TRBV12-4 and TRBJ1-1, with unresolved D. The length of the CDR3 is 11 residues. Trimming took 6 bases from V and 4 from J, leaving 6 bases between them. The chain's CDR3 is CASRRGTEAFF. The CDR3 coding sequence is TGTGCCAGCAGACGGGGCACTGAAGCTTTCTTT.

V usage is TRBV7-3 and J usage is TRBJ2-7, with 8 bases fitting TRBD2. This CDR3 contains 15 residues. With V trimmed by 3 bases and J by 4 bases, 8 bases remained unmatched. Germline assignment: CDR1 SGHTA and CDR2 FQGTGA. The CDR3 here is CASSLGLAGPYEQYF. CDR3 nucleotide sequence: TGTGCCAGCAGCTTGGGGTTAGCGGGACCTTACGAGCAGTACTTC.

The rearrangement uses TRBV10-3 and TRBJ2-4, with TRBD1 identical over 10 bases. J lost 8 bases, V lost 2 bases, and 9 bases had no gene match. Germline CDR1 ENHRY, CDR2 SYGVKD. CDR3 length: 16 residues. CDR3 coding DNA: TGTGCCATCAGTGAGGAAAGACAGGGGGCAGCGGACATTCAGTACTTC. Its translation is CAISEERQGAADIQYF.

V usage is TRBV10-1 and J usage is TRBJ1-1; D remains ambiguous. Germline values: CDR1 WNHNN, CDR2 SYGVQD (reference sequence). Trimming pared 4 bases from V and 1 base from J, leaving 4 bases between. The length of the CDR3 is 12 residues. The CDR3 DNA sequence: TGCGCCAGCAGTGCGGGGAACACTGAAGCTTTCTTT. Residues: CASSAGNTEAFF.

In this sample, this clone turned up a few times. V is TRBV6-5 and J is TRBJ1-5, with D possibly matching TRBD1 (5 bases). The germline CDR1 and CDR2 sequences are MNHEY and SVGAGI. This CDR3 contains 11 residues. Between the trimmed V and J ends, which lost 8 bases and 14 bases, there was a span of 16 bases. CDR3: CASAGGYSEHF. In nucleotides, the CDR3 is TGTGCCAGCGCGGGGGGATATTCGGAGCATTTT.

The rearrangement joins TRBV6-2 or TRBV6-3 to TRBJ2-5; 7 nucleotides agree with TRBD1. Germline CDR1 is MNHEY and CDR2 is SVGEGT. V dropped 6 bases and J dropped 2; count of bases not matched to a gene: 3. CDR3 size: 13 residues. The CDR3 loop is CASSTGQQETQYF. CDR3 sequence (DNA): TGTGCCAGCAGCACGGGACAGCAAGAGACCCAGTACTTC.

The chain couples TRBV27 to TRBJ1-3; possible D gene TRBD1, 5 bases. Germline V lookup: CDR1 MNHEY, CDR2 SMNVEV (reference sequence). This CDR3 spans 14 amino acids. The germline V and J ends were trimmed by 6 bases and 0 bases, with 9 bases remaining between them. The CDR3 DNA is TGTGCCAGCAGCAACCAGGGCTCTGGAAACACCATATATTTT. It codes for CASSNQGSGNTIYF.

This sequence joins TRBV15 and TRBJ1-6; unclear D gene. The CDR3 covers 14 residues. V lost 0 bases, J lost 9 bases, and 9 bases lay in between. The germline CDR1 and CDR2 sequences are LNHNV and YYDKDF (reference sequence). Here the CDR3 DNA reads TGTGCCACCAGCAGAGATCTCGAGATTTCACCCCTCCACTTT. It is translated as CATSRDLEISPLHF.

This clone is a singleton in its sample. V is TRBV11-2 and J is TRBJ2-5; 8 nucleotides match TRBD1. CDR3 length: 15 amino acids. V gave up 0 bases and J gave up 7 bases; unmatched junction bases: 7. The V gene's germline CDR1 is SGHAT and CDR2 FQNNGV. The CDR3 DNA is TGTGCCAGCAGCTTAGACCAGGGGGCCTTGGTGACCCAGTACTTC. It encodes CASSLDQGALVTQYF. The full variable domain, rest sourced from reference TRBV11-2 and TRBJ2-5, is EAGVAQSPRYKIIEKRQSVAFWCNPISGHATLYWYQQILGQGPKLLIQFQNNGVVDDSQLPKDRFSAERLKGVDSTLKIQPAKLEDSAVYLCASSLDQGALVTQYFGPGTRLLVL.

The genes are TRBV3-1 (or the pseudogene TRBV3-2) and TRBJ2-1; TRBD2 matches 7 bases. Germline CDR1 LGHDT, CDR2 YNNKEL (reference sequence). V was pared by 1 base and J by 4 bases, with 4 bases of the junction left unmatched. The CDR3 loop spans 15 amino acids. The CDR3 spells CASSQALASYNEQFF. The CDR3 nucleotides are TGTGCCAGCAGCCAAGCACTAGCGTCTTACAATGAGCAGTTCTTC.

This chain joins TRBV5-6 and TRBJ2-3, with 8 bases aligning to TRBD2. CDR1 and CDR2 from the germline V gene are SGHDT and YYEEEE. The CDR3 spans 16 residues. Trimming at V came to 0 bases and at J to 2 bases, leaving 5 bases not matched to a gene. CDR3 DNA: TGTGCCAGCAGCTTGGTGACTAGCGAGTACACAGATACGCAGTATTTT. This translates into CASSLVTSEYTDTQYF. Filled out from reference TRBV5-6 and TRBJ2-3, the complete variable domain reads DAGVTQSPTHLIKTRGQQVTLRCSPKSGHDTVSWYQQALGQGPQFIFQYYEEEERQRGNFPDRFSGHQFPNYSSELNVNALLLGDSALYLCASSLVTSEYTDTQYFGPGTRLTVL.

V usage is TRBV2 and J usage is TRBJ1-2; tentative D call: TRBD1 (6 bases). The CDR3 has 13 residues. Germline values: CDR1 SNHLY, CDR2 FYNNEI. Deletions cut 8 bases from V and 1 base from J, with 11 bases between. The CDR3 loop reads CASGEDSNYGYTF. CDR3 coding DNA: TGTGCCAGCGGAGAGGACAGTAACTATGGCTACACCTTC.

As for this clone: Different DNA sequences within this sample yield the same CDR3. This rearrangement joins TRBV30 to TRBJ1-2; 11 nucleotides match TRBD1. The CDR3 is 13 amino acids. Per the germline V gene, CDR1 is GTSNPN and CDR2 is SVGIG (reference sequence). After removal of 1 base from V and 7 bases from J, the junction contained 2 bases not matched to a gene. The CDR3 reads CAWSGTGGGGYTF. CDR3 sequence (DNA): TGTGCCTGGAGTGGGACAGGGGGCGGTGGCTACACCTTC.

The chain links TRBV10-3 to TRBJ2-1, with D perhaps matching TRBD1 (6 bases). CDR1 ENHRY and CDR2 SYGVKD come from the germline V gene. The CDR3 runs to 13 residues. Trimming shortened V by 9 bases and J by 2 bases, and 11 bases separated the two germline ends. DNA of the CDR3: TGTGCCATTTCCCGGGACACCTACAATGAGCAGTTCTTC. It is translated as CAISRDTYNEQFF.

The CDR3, as DNA: TGTGCCAGTAAGCACCCCAACTTGAACAATGAGCAGTTCTTC. This translates into CASKHPNLNNEQFF. This sequence joins TRBV19 and TRBJ2-1; no reliable D call. Germline values: CDR1 LNHDA, CDR2 SQIVND (reference sequence). The V and J ends lost 7 bases and 5 bases respectively, with 15 bases between them. The CDR3 is 14 residues long.

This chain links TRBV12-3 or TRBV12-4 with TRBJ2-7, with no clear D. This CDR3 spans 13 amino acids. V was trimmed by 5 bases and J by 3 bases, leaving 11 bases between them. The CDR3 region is CASSPEVFYEQYF. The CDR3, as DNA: TGTGCCAGCAGTCCCGAGGTGTTCTACGAGCAGTACTTC.

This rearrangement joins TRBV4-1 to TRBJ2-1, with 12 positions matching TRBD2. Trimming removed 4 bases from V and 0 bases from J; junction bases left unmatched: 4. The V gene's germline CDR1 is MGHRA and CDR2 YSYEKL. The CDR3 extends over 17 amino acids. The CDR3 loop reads CASSPQGLAGSYNEQFF. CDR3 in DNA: TGCGCCAGCAGCCCCCAGGGACTAGCGGGCTCCTACAATGAGCAGTTCTTC.